The rows below give T cell receptor beta chains drawn from one sample of a study of graft-versus-host responses after intestinal transplantation. Only in-frame clones appear in the TCRdb table, and some are missing; sequencing was by immunoSEQ multiplex PCR. The table includes 96,000 or so clones, around nine tenths detected once. These receptors lack a known antigen. The starting material was unstimulated CD4+ T cells sorted from spleen or lymph node cells, obtained before intestinal transplant. The receptors stem from a human donor who received an intestinal transplant. The CDR3 runs from the conserved cysteine through the conserved F or W. Fields, in order: J gene, D gene, clone size, V gene, CDR3 protein, CDR3 DNA. D genes are given only for firm matches. Clone sizes are given selectively: once, few, many, or a class where the clone is expanded.

TRBJ2-5 - - TRBV7-9 CASSSSRWEQYF TGTGCCAGCAGCTCATCCAGGTGGGAGCAGTACTTC
TRBJ2-7 TRBD2 - TRBV6-6 CASSYMREWVEQYF TGTGCCAGCAGTTACATGCGGGAGTGGGTCGAGCAGTACTTC
TRBJ1-1 - once TRBV6-4 CASSDRGNTEAFF TGTGCCAGCAGTGACAGGGGGAACACTGAAGCTTTCTTT
TRBJ2-7 - - TRBV4-1 CASSLEGRSEQYF TGCGCCAGCAGCCTCGAGGGTCGCTCCGAGCAGTACTTC
TRBJ2-1 - - TRBV7-2 CASSLNQENEQFF TGTGCCAGCAGCTTAAACCAAGAGAATGAGCAGTTCTTC
TRBJ2-2 TRBD2 - TRBV27 CASSWGGVLTGELFF TGTGCCAGCAGTTGGGGGGGGGTCCTCACCGGGGAGCTGTTTTTT
TRBJ1-3 - - TRBV5-1 CASSEGHDIGNTIYF TGCGCCAGCAGCGAAGGACACGATATCGGGAACACCATATATTTT
TRBJ1-3 - - TRBV7-6 CASSITAGGNTIYF TGTGCCAGCAGCATCACAGCCGGTGGAAACACCATATATTTT
TRBJ1-4 - - TRBV7-9 CASSATGEKLFF TGTGCCAGCAGTGCTACGGGGGAAAAACTGTTTTTT
TRBJ1-4 - - TRBV5-1 CASSSRTEDEKLFF TGCGCCAGCAGCTCCCGGACAGAAGATGAAAAACTGTTTTTT
TRBJ2-7 TRBD2 - TRBV6-6 CASRPTSGITYEQYF TGTGCCAGCAGGCCTACTAGCGGGATAACCTACGAGCAGTACTTC
TRBJ2-7 TRBD2 - TRBV6-1 CASSGTSGRSYEQYF TGTGCCAGCAGTGGGACTAGCGGGAGATCCTACGAGCAGTACTTC
TRBJ1-2 - - TRBV5-6 CASSPRRERGGYTF TGTGCCAGCAGCCCGCGCAGGGAACGAGGCGGCTACACCTTC
TRBJ2-5 TRBD2 few TRBV18 CASSQLAPQETQYF TGTGCCAGCTCCCAACTAGCGCCTCAAGAGACCCAGTACTTC
TRBJ2-1 TRBD2 once TRBV6-5 CASSGLAGGLEQFF TGTGCCAGCAGTGGACTAGCGGGAGGTTTAGAGCAGTTCTTC
TRBJ1-2 - - TRBV6-1 CASRDLGQDYGYTF TGTGCCAGCAGAGACCTGGGGCAGGACTATGGCTACACCTTC
TRBJ1-1 - few TRBV19 CASSIRGNTEAFF TGTGCCAGTAGTATAAGGGGGAACACTGAAGCTTTCTTT
TRBJ2-1 - - TRBV4-1 CASSSRVSLNEQFF TGCGCCAGCAGTTCTCGAGTGTCTCTCAACGAGCAGTTCTTC
TRBJ2-7 - - TRBV11-2 CASSLGLGGANSYEQYF TGTGCCAGCAGCTTAGGGCTGGGGGGGGCCAATTCCTACGAGCAGTACTTC
TRBJ2-7 - - TRBV30 CAWSVSAGYEQYF TGTGCCTGGAGTGTCTCGGCAGGCTACGAGCAGTACTTC
TRBJ2-7 TRBD2 - TRBV30 CACSGGNSYEQYF TGTGCCTGTTCCGGGGGGAACTCCTACGAGCAGTACTTC
TRBJ2-3 TRBD2 - TRBV6-1 CASSESGGRDTQYF TGTGCCAGCAGTGAATCGGGGGGTAGAGATACGCAGTATTTT
TRBJ1-2 - - TRBV9 CASSVGAANYGYTF TGTGCCAGCAGCGTAGGTGCAGCTAACTATGGCTACACCTTC
TRBJ1-6 TRBD1 - TRBV7-9 CASSWTGDNSPLHF TGTGCCAGCAGCTGGACAGGGGATAATTCACCCCTCCACTTT
TRBJ1-1 - - TRBV5-4 CASSSPGGGPENTEAFF TGTGCCAGCAGCTCCCCGGGCGGGGGCCCCGAGAACACTGAAGCTTTCTTT
TRBJ2-6 - - TRBV19 CASRASFSGANVLTF TGTGCCAGTAGAGCAAGCTTCTCTGGGGCCAACGTCCTGACTTTC
TRBJ2-1 - - TRBV29-1 CSVERSAAFPYNEQFF TGCAGCGTTGAAAGATCGGCAGCGTTCCCCTACAATGAGCAGTTCTTC
TRBJ1-1 - - TRBV5-6 CASSLRVAWGALNTEAFF TGTGCCAGCAGCTTGCGGGTTGCGTGGGGAGCTTTGAACACTGAAGCTTTCTTT
TRBJ2-4 TRBD2 - TRBV5-1 CASSFGGRENIQYF TGCGCCAGCAGTTTTGGCGGGAGGGAAAACATTCAGTACTTC
TRBJ2-2 - - TRBV18 CASSPRDPAVTGELFF TGTGCCAGCTCACCACGGGATCCAGCGGTCACCGGGGAGCTGTTTTTT
TRBJ1-5 - few TRBV7-2 CASSFSGIQPQHF TGTGCCAGCAGCTTCTCGGGAATCCAGCCCCAGCATTTT
TRBJ1-2 - - TRBV11-3 CASSLEGRVGDYGYTF TGTGCCAGCAGCTTAGAGGGCAGGGTGGGCGACTATGGCTACACCTTC
TRBJ2-3 TRBD2 - TRBV6-1 CASSEPSGSTDTQYF TGTGCCAGCAGTGAACCTAGCGGGAGCACAGATACGCAGTATTTT
TRBJ2-1 TRBD1 - TRBV11-1 CASSLAGTGDYNEQFF TGTGCCAGCAGCTTAGCCGGGACAGGAGATTACAATGAGCAGTTCTTC
TRBJ1-5 - - TRBV25-1 CASSEMAGNQPQHF TGTGCCAGCAGTGAAATGGCAGGCAATCAGCCCCAGCATTTT
TRBJ2-7 TRBD2 few TRBV4-1 CASSQDRGIAGTTYEQYF TGCGCCAGCAGCCAAGATCGGGGTATAGCGGGGACCACCTACGAGCAGTACTTC
TRBJ2-3 TRBD1 - TRBV7-9 CASSERTGISTDTQYF TGTGCCAGCAGCGAACGGACAGGGATTAGCACAGATACGCAGTATTTT
TRBJ1-3 - - TRBV4-1 CASSQNTVNSGNTIYF TGCGCCAGCAGCCAAAATACAGTCAACTCTGGAAACACCATATATTTT
TRBJ1-2 - - TRBV7-8 CASSLAQGQYGYTF TGTGCCAGCAGCTTAGCTCAGGGGCAGTATGGCTACACCTTC
TRBJ2-3 TRBD2 - TRBV29-1 CSVFLRLAGGDTQYF TGCAGCGTTTTTCTCCGACTAGCGGGGGGTGATACGCAGTATTTT
TRBJ1-2 - - TRBV4-3 CASSQDSRQMINYGYTF TGCGCCAGCAGCCAAGATTCTCGACAGATGATTAACTATGGCTACACCTTC
TRBJ2-1 TRBD2 once TRBV5-5 CASSRPGLAGGRNEQFF TGTGCCAGCAGCCGCCCGGGACTAGCGGGAGGGCGCAATGAGCAGTTCTTC
TRBJ2-7 TRBD2 - TRBV5-1 CASSLALSSGLIEQYF TGCGCCAGCAGCTTGGCCTTGTCTAGCGGCCTAATCGAGCAGTACTTC
TRBJ2-1 TRBD1 - TRBV11-1 CASSLTTGGAHNEQFF TGTGCCAGCAGCTTAACCACAGGGGGCGCCCACAATGAGCAGTTCTTC
TRBJ2-1 - - TRBV29-1 CSVEDRWAGESSYNEQFF TGCAGCGTTGAAGATAGGTGGGCAGGGGAAAGCTCCTACAATGAGCAGTTCTTC
TRBJ2-3 TRBD2 - TRBV5-6 CASSLRTSGGDTQYF TGTGCCAGCAGCTTGCGGACTAGCGGGGGAGATACGCAGTATTTT
TRBJ2-5 TRBD2 - TRBV19 CASRTTSGQETQYF TGTGCCAGTAGAACGACTAGCGGTCAAGAGACCCAGTACTTC